These 25 T cell receptor beta chains came from one sample sequenced in a study of blood T cell repertoires in COVID-19. The repertoire was sequenced with immunoSEQ multiplex PCR; TCRdb's copy has only in-frame clones and lacks some. The table has around 70,000 clones, roughly 75% seen once. The sample consisted of peripheral blood. The source is a human donor in a cohort sampled during active COVID-19.

The chain is built from TRBV21-1 and TRBJ2-7; the D call of TRBD2 is as the table states it, not checked on the DNA. TRBV21-1 is assigned pseudogene status. The CDR3 has 18 residues. This CDR3 reads CASSKLFGLASPQYEQYF. The CDR3 region has the DNA TGTGCCAGCAGCAAACTCTTTGGCTTGGCTAGCCCGCAATACGAGCAGTACTTC.

There are a few counts of this clone. The V call is TRBV27, the J call TRBJ2-7, with a weak D call TRBD2 (6 bases). The CDR3 covers 15 residues. Trimming took 0 bases from V and 2 from J, leaving 11 bases between them. Germline V gene lookup returns CDR1 MNHEY and CDR2 SMNVEV (reference sequence). The CDR3 reads CASSLSRGAAYEQYF. CDR3 nucleotide sequence: TGTGCCAGCAGTTTATCGCGGGGAGCCGCCTACGAGCAGTACTTC.

J is TRBJ1-6 and V is TRBV16, with TRBD1 matching over 10 bases. The germline CDR1 and CDR2 sequences are KGHSY and FQNENV. V lost 6 bases, J lost 10 bases, and 6 bases stayed unmatched. The CDR3 runs to 14 residues. This chain's CDR3 is CASSHRDRGSPLHF. The CDR3 DNA is TGTGCCAGCAGTCACCGGGACAGGGGATCACCCCTCCACTTT.

This clone was recorded only once. The chain has TRBV10-1 and TRBJ2-2; 7 bases line up with TRBD2. This CDR3 is 15 amino acids long. Per the germline V gene, CDR1 is WNHNN and CDR2 is SYGVQD (reference sequence). V lost 6 bases, J lost 5 bases, and 9 bases stayed unmatched. The DNA of the CDR3 is TGCGCCAGCAGCCCCTGGGAGGGCCCTACCGGGGAGCTGTTTTTT. Translated: CASSPWEGPTGELFF.

As regards this clone: The junction shows a germline mismatch at one end, possibly a read error. The chain couples TRBV7-3 to TRBJ2-7, with D maybe TRBD1 (5 bases). This CDR3 spans 19 amino acids. Per germline, CDR1 SGHTA and CDR2 FQGTGA. The CDR3 sequence: CASSLTTSGAEDLTYEQYF. The CDR3 region has the DNA TGTGCCAGCAGCCTAACTACCAGTGGGGCAGAAGACCTGACCTACGAGCAGTACTTC.

The chain is built from TRBV12-3 or TRBV12-4 and TRBJ2-7, with no clear D. Trimming removed 1 base from V and 5 bases from J, with 6 bases in between. The CDR3 covers 12 residues. CDR3 nucleotide sequence: TGTGCCAGCAGTTTAGACGTAGACGAGCAGTACTTC. It yields the protein CASSLDVDEQYF.

This sequence joins TRBV27 and TRBJ2-7; no definite D call. Trimming removed 2 bases at V and 4 bases at J, with 12 bases between. Germline CDR1 MNHEY, CDR2 SMNVEV (reference sequence). The CDR3 is 14 residues long. In DNA, the CDR3 is TGTGCCAGCAGTTTAGGTCAGTGGCCTTACGAGCAGTACTTC. This sequence encodes CASSLGQWPYEQYF.

This sequence joins TRBV28 and TRBJ2-2; 7 bases map to TRBD2. V dropped 1 base and J dropped 7; count of bases not matched to a gene: 0. CDR3 length equals 13 residues. CDR1 is MDHEN and CDR2 is SYDVKM in the germline V gene. The DNA of the CDR3 is TGTGCCAGCAGTTTATCGGGGGGCGGGGAGCTGTTTTTT. Protein product: CASSLSGGGELFF.

This clone was recorded once. V and J are TRBV10-3 and TRBJ1-5, with 9 bases aligning to TRBD1. The germline V gene has CDR1 ENHRY and CDR2 SYGVKD. The CDR3 has 16 residues. Germline trimming cut 3 bases from V and 7 bases from J; bases unmatched to any gene: 10. The chain's CDR3 is CAISEPGTGRRQPQHF. The CDR3 DNA reads TGTGCCATCAGTGAACCCGGGACAGGGCGGAGGCAGCCCCAGCATTTT.

The V and J genes are TRBV7-3 and TRBJ2-1; 11 bases line up with TRBD1. Germline V gives CDR1 SGHTA, CDR2 FQGTGA. The CDR3 extends over 14 amino acids. V lost 5 bases to trimming and J lost 7 bases; unmatched junction nucleotides: 4. The CDR3 is CASSTGTGGNEQFF. CDR3 bases: TGTGCCAGCAGCACCGGGACAGGGGGGAATGAGCAGTTCTTC.

The CDR3 sequence: CASSRPGRGQETQYF. CDR3 coding DNA: TGTGCCAGCAGCCGTCCCGGGAGGGGCCAAGAGACCCAGTACTTC. The chain employs TRBV3-1 (or the pseudogene TRBV3-2) and TRBJ2-5; 8 bases are shared with TRBD2. This CDR3 has 15 amino acids. V was clipped by 4 bases and J by 1 base; unmatched bases: 5. Germline V gene lookup returns CDR1 LGHDT and CDR2 YNNKEL (reference sequence).

The rearrangement links TRBV24-1 to TRBJ2-7; 7 bases agree with TRBD1. This CDR3 has 14 residues. The germline CDR1 and CDR2 sequences are KGHDR and SFDVKD. The V gene end was trimmed by 3 bases and the J gene end by 9 bases; junction bases not matched to a gene: 10. The CDR3 DNA reads TGTGCCACCAGTGATGTTTCAGACAGGGATGGGCAGTACTTC. Translating it yields CATSDVSDRDGQYF.

This clone has just one count. This chain connects TRBV19 to TRBJ2-7, with 14 nucleotides matching TRBD2. Germline values: CDR1 LNHDA, CDR2 SQIVND (reference sequence). The trim removed 6 bases at V and 3 bases at J, leaving 4 bases unmatched. The CDR3 is made up of 15 amino acids. The CDR3 sequence: CASRGGLAGVYEQYF. The CDR3, as DNA: TGTGCCAGTAGAGGGGGACTAGCGGGAGTCTACGAGCAGTACTTC.

V is TRBV5-1 and J is TRBJ2-7; 10 bases map to TRBD1. CDR3 length: 20 residues. Trimming took 4 bases from V and 2 from J; bases not matched to a gene: 21. CDR1 SGHRS and CDR2 YFSETQ come from the germline V gene. The CDR3 sequence is CASSPQDRGRFLKTPYEQYF. The CDR3 nucleotides read TGCGCCAGCAGCCCCCAGGACAGGGGGAGATTCCTCAAAACTCCCTACGAGCAGTACTTC. The whole variable domain, remainder taken from reference TRBV5-1 and TRBJ2-7, is KAGVTQTPRYLIKTRGQQVTLSCSPISGHRSVSWYQQTPGQGLQFLFEYFSETQRNKGNFPGRFSGRQFSNSRSEMNVSTLELGDSALYLCASSPQDRGRFLKTPYEQYFGPGTRLTVT.

This chain's CDR3 is CASTIQPNTEAFF. CDR3 nucleotide sequence: TGTGCCAGCACCATACAGCCGAACACTGAAGCTTTCTTT. The chain has TRBV13 and TRBJ1-1; D ambiguous. The CDR3 is 13 amino acids. Germline V gene sequence: CDR1 PRHDT, CDR2 FYEKMQ (reference sequence). V was trimmed by 7 bases and J by 1 base, leaving 10 bases between them.

This clone occurred once. This chain connects TRBV7-2 to TRBJ1-2; 8 bases fit TRBD1. The CDR3 has 14 residues. Germline assignment: CDR1 SGHTA and CDR2 FQGNSA. Trimming at V came to 6 bases and at J to 2 bases, leaving 5 bases not matched to a gene. CDR3 residues: CASSGQGGNYGYTF. The CDR3 DNA reads TGTGCCAGCAGTGGACAGGGTGGAAACTATGGCTACACCTTC.

The chain uses TRBV7-3 and TRBJ1-4; TRBD1 aligns across 10 bases. The CDR3 has 20 amino acids. CDR1 is SGHTA, CDR2 FQGTGA, per germline. V dropped 3 bases and J dropped 8; count of bases not matched to a gene: 21. CDR3 sequence (DNA): TGTGCCAGCAGCTTCACAACCGGGACGCAGGACAGGGGGGCTGGAGAAAAACTGTTTTTT. Protein product: CASSFTTGTQDRGAGEKLFF.

This clone was detected only once. V gene TRBV29-1 combines with J gene TRBJ1-1, with a weak D call TRBD1 (6 bases). The V end lost 3 bases, the J end lost 2 bases, and 10 bases lay between the germline ends. The CDR3 is made up of 13 amino acids. The germline V gene encodes CDR1 SQVTM and CDR2 ANQGSEA. CDR3 nucleotide sequence: TGCAGCGTTGATCACAGGGCTAACACTGAAGCTTTCTTT. Its translation: CSVDHRANTEAFF.

The chain links TRBV28 to TRBJ2-7, with D possibly TRBD2 on 6 matching bases. Trimming stripped 8 bases from V and 2 bases from J, with 10 bases between. The CDR3 runs 12 residues. CDR1 and CDR2 from the germline V gene are MDHEN and SYDVKM. The DNA of the CDR3 is TGTGCCAGCGGGAGGAGACCCTACGAGCAGTACTTC. It codes for CASGRRPYEQYF.

This CDR3 is CASSHTGPLEQYF. The CDR3 DNA is TGTGCCAGCAGCCACACGGGTCCGCTGGAGCAGTACTTC. The chain carries TRBV11-2 and TRBJ2-7; no clear D. V shed 5 bases and J shed 7 bases, with 15 bases lying between them. This CDR3 is built from 13 residues. The germline V gene encodes CDR1 SGHAT and CDR2 FQNNGV.

The V call is TRBV19, the J call TRBJ1-1, with D possibly matching TRBD1 (5 bases). Germline-derived CDR1 and CDR2 are LNHDA and SQIVND (reference sequence). The CDR3 covers 16 residues. V was shortened by 2 bases and J by 0 bases, with 13 bases between the two germline ends. CDR3 loop: CASSISTASMNTEAFF. The CDR3 DNA follows: TGTGCCAGTAGTATATCGACAGCCTCCATGAACACTGAAGCTTTCTTT.

The rearrangement links TRBV11-2 to TRBJ1-4, with D maybe TRBD1 (5 bases). The CDR3 is made up of 11 amino acids. Germline values: CDR1 SGHAT, CDR2 FQNNGV. The V end lost 6 bases, the J end lost 8 bases, and 7 bases lay between the germline ends. CDR3 residues: CASSGGEKLFF. The CDR3 DNA follows: TGTGCCAGCAGTGGGGGGGAAAAACTGTTTTTT.

V gene TRBV6-2 or TRBV6-3 combines with J gene TRBJ2-6, with D maybe TRBD1 (6 bases). CDR3 length: 16 residues. Germline CDR1 reads MNHEY; CDR2 reads SVGEGT. V was shortened by 4 bases and J by 2 bases, with 12 bases between the two germline ends. This CDR3 reads CASSSHRVPGANVLTF. CDR3 sequence (DNA): TGTGCCAGCAGTTCCCACAGGGTCCCTGGGGCCAACGTCCTGACTTTC.

The chain carries TRBV28 and TRBJ2-5, with D hard to call. The CDR3 runs 11 residues. Trimming cost V 5 bases and J 2 bases, with 3 bases left between them. The germline gives CDR1 MDHEN, CDR2 SYDVKM. The CDR3 sequence is CASSLQETQYF. Here the CDR3 DNA reads TGTGCCAGCAGTCTACAAGAGACCCAGTACTTC.

The chain carries TRBV14 and TRBJ2-7, with 7 bases fitting TRBD1. The germline V gene encodes CDR1 SGHDN and CDR2 FVKESK. V shed 4 bases and J 5 bases; nucleotides not matched to a gene: 2. This CDR3 contains 12 residues. The CDR3 is CASSPQGDEQYF. CDR3 DNA sequence: TGTGCCAGCAGCCCCCAGGGGGACGAGCAGTACTTC.